This TCR beta chain appears in the sequencing data of a study of blood T cell repertoires in COVID-19. For the study at large: The samples span acute and convalescent COVID-19 from the United States, Italy and Spain. PBMCs, B-cell-depleted T cells, or T cells were the source of the cDNA or gDNA that made up the material.

The germline gives CDR1 SGHAT, CDR2 FQNNGV. The V end was cut by 8 bases, the J end by 0 bases, with 13 bases between. The CDR3 covers 15 residues. Original analysis: Nucleated cell number was recorded as an estimate derived from reference gene primer amplification. Sequenced by immunoSEQ multiplex PCR; TCRdb stores in-frame clones only, minus some. V and J calls plus clone size are reproduced from that table; the DNA served to infer D and trimming. The sample shows about 73,000 clones, 90% of them seen only once. The rearrangement links TRBV11-2 to TRBJ2-2; maybe TRBD2 (6 bases). The sequenced sample was peripheral blood. The clonotype comes from a woman between 18 and 29 years old with acute or convalescent COVID-19. CDR3 bases: TGTGCCAGCGACGGGGAGGACCCGAACACCGGGGAGCTGTTTTTT. Amino acids: CASDGEDPNTGELFF.